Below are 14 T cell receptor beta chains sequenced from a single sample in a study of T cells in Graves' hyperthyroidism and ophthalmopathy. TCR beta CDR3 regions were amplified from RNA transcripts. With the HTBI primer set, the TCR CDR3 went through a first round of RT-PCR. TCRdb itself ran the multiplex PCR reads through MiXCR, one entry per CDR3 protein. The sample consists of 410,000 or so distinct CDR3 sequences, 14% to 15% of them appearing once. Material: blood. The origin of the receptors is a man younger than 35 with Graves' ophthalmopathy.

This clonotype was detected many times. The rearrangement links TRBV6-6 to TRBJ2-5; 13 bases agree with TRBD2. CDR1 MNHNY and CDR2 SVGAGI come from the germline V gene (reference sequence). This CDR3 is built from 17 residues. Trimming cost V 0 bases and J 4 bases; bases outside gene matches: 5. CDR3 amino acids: CASSYSWTSGSPETQYF. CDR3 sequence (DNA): TGTGCCAGCAGTTACTCCTGGACTAGCGGGAGTCCAGAGACCCAGTACTTC.

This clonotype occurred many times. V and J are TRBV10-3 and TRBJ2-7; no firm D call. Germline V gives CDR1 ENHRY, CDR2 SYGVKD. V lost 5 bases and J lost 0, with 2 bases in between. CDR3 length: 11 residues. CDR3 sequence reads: CAISYSYEQYF. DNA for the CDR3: TGTGCCATCAGTTACTCCTACGAGCAGTACTTC.

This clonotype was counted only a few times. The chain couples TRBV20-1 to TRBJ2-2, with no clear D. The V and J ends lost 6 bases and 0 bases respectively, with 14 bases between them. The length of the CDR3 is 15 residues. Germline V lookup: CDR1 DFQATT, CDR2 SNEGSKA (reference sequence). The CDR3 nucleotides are TGCAGTGCACCTAGACTGACGCCGAACACCGGGGAGCTGTTTTTT. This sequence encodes CSAPRLTPNTGELFF.

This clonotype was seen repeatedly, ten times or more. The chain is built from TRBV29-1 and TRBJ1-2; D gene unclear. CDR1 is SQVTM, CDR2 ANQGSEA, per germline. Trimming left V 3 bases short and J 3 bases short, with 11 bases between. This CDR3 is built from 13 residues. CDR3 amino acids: CSVDRLGHYGYTF. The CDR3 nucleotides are TGCAGCGTTGACAGGCTTGGGCACTATGGCTACACCTTC. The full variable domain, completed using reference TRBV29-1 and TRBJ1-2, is SAVISQKPSRDICQRGTSLTIQCQVDSQVTMMFWYRQQPGQSLTLIATANQGSEATYESGFVIDKFPISRPNLTFSTLTVSNMSPEDSSIYLCSVDRLGHYGYTFGSGTRLTVV.

The CDR3 protein is CASSPAYSRGHIYEQYF. The CDR3 DNA sequence: TGTGCCAGCTCACCGGCCTATTCCAGGGGGCATATCTACGAGCAGTACTTC. The rearrangement links TRBV18 to TRBJ2-7, with 8 bases identical to TRBD1. The CDR3 sequence is 17 residues long. The germline V gene has CDR1 KGHSH and CDR2 LQKENI. After removal of 3 bases from V and 3 bases from J, the junction contained 13 bases not matched to a gene.

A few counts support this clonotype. In DNA form, the CDR3 reads TGTGCCAGTAGTATTAGGGGGATGAACACTGAAGCTTTCTTT. Residues: CASSIRGMNTEAFF. This chain joins TRBV19 and TRBJ1-1; a possible D gene is TRBD1 (6 bases). This CDR3 has 14 amino acids. The V gene's germline CDR1 is LNHDA and CDR2 SQIVND (reference sequence). Deletions cut 3 bases from V and 0 bases from J, with 8 bases between.

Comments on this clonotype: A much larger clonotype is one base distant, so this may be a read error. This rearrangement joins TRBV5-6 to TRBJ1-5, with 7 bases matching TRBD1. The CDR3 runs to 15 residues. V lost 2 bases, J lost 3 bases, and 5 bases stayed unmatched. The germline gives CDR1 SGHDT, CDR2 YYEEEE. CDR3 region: CASSFSGTDNQPQHF. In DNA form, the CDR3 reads TGTGCCAGCAGCTTTTCCGGGACAGACAATCAGCCCCAGCATTTT.

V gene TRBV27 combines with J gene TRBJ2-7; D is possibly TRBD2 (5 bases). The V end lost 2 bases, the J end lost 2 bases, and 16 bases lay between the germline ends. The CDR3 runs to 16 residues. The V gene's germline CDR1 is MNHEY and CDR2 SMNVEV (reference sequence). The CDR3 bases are TGTGCCAGCAGTTTAGCGCTAACTAGTTCTACCTACGAGCAGTACTTC. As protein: CASSLALTSSTYEQYF.

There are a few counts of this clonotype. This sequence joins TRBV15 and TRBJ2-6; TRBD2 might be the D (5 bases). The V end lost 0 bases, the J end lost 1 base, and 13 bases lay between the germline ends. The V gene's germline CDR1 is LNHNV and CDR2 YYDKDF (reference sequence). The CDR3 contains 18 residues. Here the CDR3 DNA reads TGTGCCACCAGCAGAGATATTCCGGGGAGTTCTGGGGCCAACGTCCTGACTTTC. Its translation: CATSRDIPGSSGANVLTF.

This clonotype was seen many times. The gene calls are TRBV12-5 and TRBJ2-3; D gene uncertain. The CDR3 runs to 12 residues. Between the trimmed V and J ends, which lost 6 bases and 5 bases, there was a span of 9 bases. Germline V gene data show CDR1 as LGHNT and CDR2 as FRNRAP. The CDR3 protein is CASGPEGDTQYF. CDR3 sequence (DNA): TGTGCTAGTGGCCCAGAAGGAGATACGCAGTATTTT. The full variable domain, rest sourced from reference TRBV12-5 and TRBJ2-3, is DARVTQTPRHKVTEMGQEVTMRCQPILGHNTVFWYRQTMMQGLELLAYFRNRAPLDDSGMPKDRFSAEMPDATLATLKIQPSEPRDSAVYFCASGPEGDTQYFGPGTRLTVL.

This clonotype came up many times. The CDR3 region is CASSRGQEPYEQYF. The CDR3 region has the DNA TGTGCCAGCAGCCGCGGACAGGAACCCTACGAGCAGTACTTC. The chain joins TRBV7-2 to TRBJ2-7; 7 bases match TRBD1. The CDR3 extends over 14 amino acids. The V segment lost 5 bases and the J segment 2 bases; nucleotides outside the gene matches: 6. CDR1 is SGHTA and CDR2 is FQGNSA in the germline V gene.

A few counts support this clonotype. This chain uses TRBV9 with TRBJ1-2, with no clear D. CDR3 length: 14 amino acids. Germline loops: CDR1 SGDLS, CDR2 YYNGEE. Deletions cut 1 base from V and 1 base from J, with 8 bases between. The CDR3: CASSVSSDNYGYTF. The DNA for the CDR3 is TGTGCCAGCAGCGTATCGTCCGATAACTATGGCTACACCTTC. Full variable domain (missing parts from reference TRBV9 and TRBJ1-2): DSGVTQTPKHLITATGQRVTLRCSPRSGDLSVYWYQQSLDQGLQFLIQYYNGEERAKGNILERFSAQQFPDLHSELNLSSLELGDSALYFCASSVSSDNYGYTFGSGTRLTVV.

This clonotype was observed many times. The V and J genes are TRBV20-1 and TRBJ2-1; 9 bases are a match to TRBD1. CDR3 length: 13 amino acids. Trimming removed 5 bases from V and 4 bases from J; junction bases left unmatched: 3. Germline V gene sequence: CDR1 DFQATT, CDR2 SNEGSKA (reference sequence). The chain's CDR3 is CSAPGQGYNEQFF. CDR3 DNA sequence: TGCAGTGCTCCGGGACAGGGTTACAATGAGCAGTTCTTC.

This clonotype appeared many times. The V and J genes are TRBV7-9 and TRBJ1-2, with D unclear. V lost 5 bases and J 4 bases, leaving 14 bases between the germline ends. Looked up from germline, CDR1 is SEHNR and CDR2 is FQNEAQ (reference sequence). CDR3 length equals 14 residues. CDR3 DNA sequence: TGTGCCAGCAGCCCATCGACCGGTAGCTATGGCTACACCTTC. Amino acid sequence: CASSPSTGSYGYTF.